This TCR beta chain was sequenced for a study of cytotoxic CD8 clonotypes in ibrutinib-treated CLL (dated by TCRdb to 2020 to 2023). Notes on the research overall: In this cohort, around 15 patients were treatment-naive and roughly ten were relapsed/refractory, while roughly 17 had unmutated IGHV. All remission and progressive disease samples were collected while patients were still receiving ibrutinib. Cryopreserved peripheral blood mononuclear cells were collected before treatment, at response, and at either disease progression or sustained remission. Responses were partial in 24 patients and complete in 2; after median approximately 67 months follow-up, about 14 stayed in remission and approximately twelve progressed. On average, each sample yielded some 250,000 productive templates and 94,082 productive rearrangements. Of the 86 participants in the trial, about two dozen had longitudinal samples available. Samples at response were collected after a median of roughly 13 months of treatment, with a range of 6 to 36 months. The investigation overall reported the following: Public clonotypes were rare and either shrank or stayed stable during treatment, and the rise in clonality at ibrutinib response reflected expansion of private clonotypes. An increase in clonality was observed at ibrutinib response, with clonality remaining stable during sustained remission and falling back toward baseline at progression. Baseline clonality exceeded that of age-matched healthy donors and correlated strongly with circulating CD8+ T-cell counts. Lymph node repertoires were not examined, and the timing of sampling was not matched between patients in sustained remission and those whose disease progressed.

A word on this clone: The antigen it recognizes is unknown. No clone much larger than this one lies a single base away; base qualities are absent.

Roughly 2.2 micrograms of genomic DNA were extracted from cryopreserved PBMCs for TCR beta library preparation. Longitudinal blood samples from CLL patients receiving ibrutinib monotherapy were subjected to high-throughput TCR beta sequencing. Patients were enrolled in a phase 2 open-label single-center ibrutinib monotherapy trial. V lost 7 bases and J lost 7 bases; the stretch between them is 19 bases long. CDR1 is given as SQVTM and CDR2 as ANQGSEA, both from the germline V gene. Inclusive of the bounding cysteine and phenylalanine, the CDR3 is 13 residues long. The CDR3 DNA has 39 bases and is translated from base 1. On a MiSeq, deep resolution sequencing aimed for a depth between 1 in 1 million and 1 in 200,000 T cells, with each clonotype covered 10x on average. TCR beta libraries were generated with the immunoSEQ hsTCRB Kit. The paper's data handling went like this. The data were analyzed with ImmunoSEQ Analyzer and ImmunoSEQ Data Assistant, and V, D and J gene assignments followed IMGT definitions. Clonality, which ranges from 0 to 1, was calculated as one minus the normalized Shannon entropy of productive rearrangement frequencies. Public clonotype analysis was restricted to overrepresented clonotypes comprising at least 0.05% of each patient's repertoire. Some 14 age-matched healthy donor repertoires from immuneACCESS served as clonality controls. In TCRdb, the immuneACCESS table is reduced to in-frame sequences with V and J assigned. These tables do not hold every clone; where another copy was compared, an unresolved V gene accounts for under half, and the others remain unexplained. That table gives V, J and clone size, and the DNA gave D and trimming. The sample table contains hundreds of thousands of clones; only one count was recorded for under 70% of them. Jointly, the top ten make up roughly 6.3% of the sample.

Specimen: PBMCs, collected after 36 months of ibrutinib treatment. The chain employs TRBV29-1 and TRBJ1-2; TRBD1 could be the D gene, as 6 bases match. The receptor was isolated from a human donor with chronic lymphocytic leukemia. This receptor has the CDR3 CSAPTGGGGGYTF. The nucleotides read TGCAGCGCCCCGACAGGCGGAGGGGGTGGCTACACCTTC.